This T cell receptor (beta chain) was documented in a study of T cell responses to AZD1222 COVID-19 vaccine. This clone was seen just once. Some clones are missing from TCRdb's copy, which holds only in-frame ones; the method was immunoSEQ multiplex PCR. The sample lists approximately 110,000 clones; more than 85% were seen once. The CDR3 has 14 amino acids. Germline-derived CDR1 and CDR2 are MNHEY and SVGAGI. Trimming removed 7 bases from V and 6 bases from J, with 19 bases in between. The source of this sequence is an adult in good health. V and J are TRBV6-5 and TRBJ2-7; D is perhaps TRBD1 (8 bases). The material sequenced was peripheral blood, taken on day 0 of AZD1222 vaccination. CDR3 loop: CASILTQGGVEQYF. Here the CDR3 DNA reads TGTGCCAGCATCCTCACACAGGGGGGGGTCGAGCAGTACTTC.